Sequencing of this T cell receptor (beta chain) was carried out in a study of blood T cell repertoires in COVID-19. In the authors' workflow: Cell counts per sample came from amplifying reference gene primers. The data were produced by immunoSEQ multiplex PCR, yet TCRdb's version contains in-frame clones alone and is incomplete. V and J calls and clone size come straight from that table; D and trimming were deduced from the DNA. The profile shows under 350,000 clones, approximately 87% of them singletons. The sequencing input was peripheral blood. The receptor was derived from a man in his 60s who had recovered from COVID-19.

The CDR3 loop reads CASSPPGTPRAGELFF. CDR3 DNA: TGTGCCAGCAGCCCCCCGGGGACTCCCAGGGCCGGGGAGCTGTTTTTT. This chain uses TRBV7-9 with TRBJ2-2; weak D call: TRBD2 (6 bases). V lost 5 bases, J lost 6 bases, and 19 bases lay in between. The CDR3 runs 16 residues. CDR1 and CDR2 (germline): SEHNR, FQNEAQ (reference sequence).